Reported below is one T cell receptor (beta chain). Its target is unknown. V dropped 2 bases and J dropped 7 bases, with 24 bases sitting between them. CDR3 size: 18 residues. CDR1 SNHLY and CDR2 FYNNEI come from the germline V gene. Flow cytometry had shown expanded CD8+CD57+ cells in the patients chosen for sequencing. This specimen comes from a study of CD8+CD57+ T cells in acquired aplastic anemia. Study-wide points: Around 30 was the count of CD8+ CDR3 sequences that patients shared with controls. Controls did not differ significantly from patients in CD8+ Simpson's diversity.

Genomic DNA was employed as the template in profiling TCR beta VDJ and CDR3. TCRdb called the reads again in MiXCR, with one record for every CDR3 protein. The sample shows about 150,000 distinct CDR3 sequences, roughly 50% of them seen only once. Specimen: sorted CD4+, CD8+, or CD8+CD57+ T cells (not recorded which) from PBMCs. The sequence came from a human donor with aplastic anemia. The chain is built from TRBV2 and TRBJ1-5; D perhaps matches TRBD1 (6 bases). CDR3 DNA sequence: TGTGCCAGCAGTGAAAGGGGGGAATTCCCGGAGGCTGGACAGCCCCAGCATTTT. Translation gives CASSERGEFPEAGQPQHF.